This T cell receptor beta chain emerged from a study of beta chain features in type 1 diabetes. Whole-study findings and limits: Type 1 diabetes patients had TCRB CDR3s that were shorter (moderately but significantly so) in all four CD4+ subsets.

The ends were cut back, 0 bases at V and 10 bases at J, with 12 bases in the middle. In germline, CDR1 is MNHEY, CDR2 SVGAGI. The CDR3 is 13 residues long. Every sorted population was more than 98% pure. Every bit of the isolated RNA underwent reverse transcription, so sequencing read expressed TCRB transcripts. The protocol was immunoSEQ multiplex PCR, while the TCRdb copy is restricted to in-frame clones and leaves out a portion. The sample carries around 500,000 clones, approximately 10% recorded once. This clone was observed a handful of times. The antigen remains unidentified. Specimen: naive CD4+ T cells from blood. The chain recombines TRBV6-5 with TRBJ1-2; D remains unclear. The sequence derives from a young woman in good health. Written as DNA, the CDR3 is TGTGCCAGCAGTTACTCGGACCCGGAGGACTACACCTTC. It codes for CASSYSDPEDYTF.